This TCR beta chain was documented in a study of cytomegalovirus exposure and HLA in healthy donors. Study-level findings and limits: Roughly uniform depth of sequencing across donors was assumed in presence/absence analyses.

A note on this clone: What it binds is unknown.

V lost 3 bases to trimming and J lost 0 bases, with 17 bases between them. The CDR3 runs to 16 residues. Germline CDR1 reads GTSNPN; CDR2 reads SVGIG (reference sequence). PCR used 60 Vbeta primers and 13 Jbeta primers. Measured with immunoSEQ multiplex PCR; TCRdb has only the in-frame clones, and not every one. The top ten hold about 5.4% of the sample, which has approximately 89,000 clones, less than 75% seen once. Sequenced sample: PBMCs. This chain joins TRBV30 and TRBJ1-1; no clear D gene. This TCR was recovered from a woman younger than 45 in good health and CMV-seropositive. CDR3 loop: CAWRNRPEALNTEAFF. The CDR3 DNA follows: TGTGCCTGGAGGAACCGGCCAGAGGCGTTGAACACTGAAGCTTTCTTT.